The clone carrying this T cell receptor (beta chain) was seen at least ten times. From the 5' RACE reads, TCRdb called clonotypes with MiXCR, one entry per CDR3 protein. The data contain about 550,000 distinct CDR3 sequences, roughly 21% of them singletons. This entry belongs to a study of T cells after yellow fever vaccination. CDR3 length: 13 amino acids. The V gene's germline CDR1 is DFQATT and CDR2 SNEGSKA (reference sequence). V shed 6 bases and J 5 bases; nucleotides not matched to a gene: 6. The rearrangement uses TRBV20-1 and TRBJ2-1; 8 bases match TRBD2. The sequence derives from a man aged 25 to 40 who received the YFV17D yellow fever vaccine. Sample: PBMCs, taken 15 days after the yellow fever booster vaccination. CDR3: CSAPLAGHNEQFF. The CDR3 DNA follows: TGCAGTGCACCCCTAGCGGGCCACAATGAGCAGTTCTTC.